Listed here is a single T cell receptor beta chain. Original analysis: Reference gene primer amplification gave estimated nucleated cell counts. The method was immunoSEQ multiplex PCR; TCRdb's version includes in-frame clones alone and lacks a portion of them. Clone size and the V and J calls come from that table; the DNA yielded D and trimming. In the table there are some 400,000 clones, approximately 77% of which are singletons. The data derive from a study of blood T cell repertoires in COVID-19. Study at large: Some COVID-19 samples were acute and others convalescent; all came from the United States, Italy and Spain. In each case, the material was cDNA or gDNA derived from T cells, B-cell-depleted T cells, or PBMCs.

V was shortened by 2 bases and J by 3 bases, with 14 bases between the two germline ends. This CDR3 has 15 amino acids. Germline V lookup: CDR1 SGHRS, CDR2 YFSETQ. The sequence was collected from a human donor with acute or convalescent COVID-19. The donor label of this sample is uncertain. The gene calls are TRBV5-1 and TRBJ1-2; the D gene is possibly TRBD1 (6 bases). The sample was peripheral blood. CDR3 DNA: TGCGCCAGCAGCTTCGGACAGACCAACGACTATGGCTACACCTTC. It translates to CASSFGQTNDYGYTF.